This entry is about one T cell receptor (beta chain). Its antigen is still unknown. The data belong to a study of blood T cells in healthy people across ages. For the study at large: T cells yielded about one barcoded beta molecule per two cells through template switching. The study's findings and limits: Relative to aged donors, long-lived donors carried more naive CD4+ cells and displayed higher diversity.

Isolated PBMCs totaled at least 7 million in each sample. Through a sample-barcoded 5' primer and a J-beta primer mix, a second PCR was run for about 7 to 12 cycles. TCRdb fed the 5' RACE reads into MiXCR, producing one record per CDR3 protein. The sample has over 1,200,000 distinct CDR3 sequences; approximately 59% are singletons. The CDR3 loop spans 13 amino acids. Germline CDR1 and CDR2: MNHNS and SASEGT. V was shortened by 3 bases and J by 4 bases, with 7 bases between the two germline ends. Sequencing was performed on blood. The origin of this receptor is a man younger than 30 in good health. The V and J genes are TRBV6-1 and TRBJ2-1; D is ambiguous. In DNA form, the CDR3 reads TGTGCCAGCAGTGAGGGGAATTACAATGAGCAGTTCTTC. Protein product: CASSEGNYNEQFF.